These 27 T cell receptor beta chains were all obtained from the same sample, sequenced in a study of shared clonotypes between healthy human individuals. Naive CD8 populations comprised CD45RO-negative cells positively selected for CCR7, excluding terminally differentiated effector memory CD45RA+ cells. Produced via immunoSEQ multiplex PCR; TCRdb's table is partial and in-frame only. This table holds 1.5 million to 2.5 million clones, less than 95% found once. Input material: naive CD8+ T cells sorted from blood. These TCRs come from a man in his late teens or twenties in good health.

The chain combines TRBV25-1 with TRBJ2-5, with D possibly called TRBD1 or TRBD2 (7 bases each). There are 16 residues in the CDR3. V was trimmed by 7 bases and J by 5 bases, leaving 23 bases between them. CDR1 is MGHDK, CDR2 SYGVNS, per germline. The CDR3 here is CASTEGWEGARETQYF. DNA of the CDR3: TGTGCCAGCACCGAGGGTTGGGAGGGGGCTCGGGAGACCCAGTACTTC.

The rearrangement links TRBV6-1 to TRBJ2-7; D is perhaps TRBD1 (5 bases). The germline V and J ends were trimmed by 8 bases and 6 bases, with 14 bases remaining between them. The CDR3 consists of 12 residues. Germline V gene data show CDR1 as MNHNS and CDR2 as SASEGT. The CDR3 loop is CASLQEPSEQYF. CDR3 coding DNA: TGTGCCAGCCTACAGGAACCAAGCGAGCAGTACTTC.

The rearrangement uses TRBV27 and TRBJ2-7, with 7 positions matching TRBD2. Germline CDR1 MNHEY, CDR2 SMNVEV (reference sequence). The CDR3 has 14 amino acids. The ends lost 2 bases at V and 6 bases at J; junction bases unmatched: 7. In DNA form, the CDR3 reads TGTGCCAGCAGTTTAGGGGCGGGAGTGGGCGAGCAGTACTTC. It specifies CASSLGAGVGEQYF.

The V call is TRBV29-1, the J call TRBJ2-5, with 7 bases lining up with TRBD2. The CDR3 runs 13 residues. Germline V gene sequence: CDR1 SQVTM, CDR2 ANQGSEA. After removal of 4 bases from V and 0 bases from J, the junction contained 2 bases not matched to a gene. The CDR3 is CSVAAGYQETQYF. CDR3 bases: TGCAGCGTTGCAGCGGGGTACCAAGAGACCCAGTACTTC.

The V call is TRBV5-4, the J call TRBJ1-1; tentatively, D is TRBD1 (5 bases). The ends were cut back, 4 bases at V and 4 bases at J, with 17 bases in the middle. Germline lookup yields CDR1 SGHNT and CDR2 YYREEE (reference sequence). This CDR3 spans 15 amino acids. CDR3 nucleotide sequence: TGTGCCAGCAGCCTCCGAATCGGGGGAGCCACTGAAGCTTTCTTT. Encoded protein: CASSLRIGGATEAFF.

This rearrangement joins TRBV28 to TRBJ2-7, with 9 bases that match TRBD1. There are 18 residues in the CDR3. CDR1 MDHEN and CDR2 SYDVKM come from the germline V gene. The V segment lost 5 bases and the J segment 0 bases; nucleotides outside the gene matches: 14. CDR3 coding DNA: TGTGCCAGCAGTCCCCCTCCCGCCTGGGACAGGGACTCCTACGAGCAGTACTTC. Translated, it gives CASSPPPAWDRDSYEQYF.

In the case of this clone: This sample includes further DNA sequences coding for the same CDR3. This chain connects TRBV19 to TRBJ1-1; 7 bases are a match to TRBD1. Per the germline V gene, CDR1 is LNHDA and CDR2 is SQIVND (reference sequence). V lost 3 bases, J lost 1 base, and 2 bases stayed unmatched. The CDR3 contains 14 residues. For the CDR3, the DNA is TGTGCCAGTAGTATCGGACAGGAGAACACTGAAGCTTTCTTT. Its protein product is CASSIGQENTEAFF.

The chain has TRBV2 and TRBJ2-5, with 14 bases that match TRBD2. Per the germline V gene, CDR1 is SNHLY and CDR2 is FYNNEI. The CDR3 loop spans 16 amino acids. The J segment lost 0 bases and the V segment lost 6 bases, leaving 3 bases of the junction unmatched. The CDR3 DNA follows: TGTGCCAGCAGCCGGACTAGCGGGAGGTACCAAGAGACCCAGTACTTC. This encodes CASSRTSGRYQETQYF. Drawing the rest from reference TRBV2 and TRBJ2-5, the complete variable domain is EPEVTQTPSHQVTQMGQEVILRCVPISNHLYFYWYRQILGQKVEFLVSFYNNEISEKSEIFDDQFSVERPDGSNFTLKIRSTKLEDSAMYFCASSRTSGRYQETQYFGPGTRLLVL.

The CDR3 loop reads CASGISSGIYQPQHF. The CDR3 region has the DNA TGTGCCAGCGGGATATCTAGCGGAATTTATCAGCCCCAGCATTTT. The chain links TRBV5-8 to TRBJ1-5; the D is unclear. This CDR3 contains 15 residues. Germline V lookup: CDR1 SGHTS, CDR2 YDEGEE. V lost 7 bases and J lost 5, with 19 bases in between.

The chain joins TRBV4-3 to TRBJ2-1, with D perhaps TRBD2 (6 bases). The CDR3 loop spans 15 amino acids. CDR1 and CDR2 from the germline V gene are LGHNA and YSLEER. The germline V and J ends were trimmed by 3 bases and 8 bases, with 17 bases remaining between them. The CDR3 sequence: CASSQFSGGAYEQFF. CDR3 sequence (DNA): TGCGCCAGCAGCCAGTTTAGCGGAGGGGCATATGAGCAGTTCTTC.

CDR3 amino acids: CASSIRDSGNTIYF. CDR3 nucleotides: TGTGCCAGCAGTATAAGAGACTCTGGAAACACCATATATTTT. The chain links TRBV6-1 to TRBJ1-3; the D is unclear. Trimming cost V 5 bases and J 0 bases, with 8 bases left between them. In germline, CDR1 is MNHNS, CDR2 SASEGT. The CDR3 runs to 14 residues.

V usage is TRBV11-2 and J usage is TRBJ2-7, with no clear D. From germline, CDR1 is SGHAT and CDR2 FQNNGV. The CDR3 extends over 14 amino acids. V was clipped by 1 base and J by 6 bases, with 13 bases between them. The CDR3 loop is CASSLGDAAFEQYF. The CDR3 nucleotides are TGTGCCAGCAGCTTAGGCGATGCCGCTTTCGAGCAGTACTTC.

This sequence joins TRBV2 and TRBJ2-2; 9 bases agree with TRBD2. The CDR3 loop spans 16 amino acids. Trimming took 2 bases from V and 3 from J; bases not matched to a gene: 4. Germline V gene data show CDR1 as SNHLY and CDR2 as FYNNEI. The DNA for the CDR3 is TGTGCCAGCAGTGAATTAGCGGGAGAGGACACCGGGGAGCTGTTTTTT. This translates into CASSELAGEDTGELFF.

The chain employs TRBV5-4 and TRBJ2-2; 7 bases are shared with TRBD1. The germline CDR1 and CDR2 sequences are SGHNT and YYREEE (reference sequence). The CDR3 is 14 residues long. V shed 4 bases, J shed 3 bases, and the junction held 3 bases outside the gene matches. For the CDR3, the DNA is TGTGCCAGCAGCCCTGGGACAGACACCGGGGAGCTGTTTTTT. This encodes CASSPGTDTGELFF.

The gene calls are TRBV4-1 and TRBJ2-1; 15 bases align to TRBD2. V lost 6 bases to trimming and J lost 7 bases; unmatched junction nucleotides: 16. This CDR3 is 19 amino acids long. In germline, CDR1 is MGHRA, CDR2 YSYEKL. CDR3 in amino acids: CASRTRSGLAGGPENEQFF. The CDR3 region has the DNA TGCGCCAGCAGAACCCGTTCAGGACTAGCGGGAGGGCCTGAAAATGAGCAGTTCTTC.

The chain uses TRBV5-6 and TRBJ2-3; 8 bases line up with TRBD1. The CDR3 sequence is 14 residues long. From germline, CDR1 is SGHDT and CDR2 YYEEEE. Unmatched junction bases numbered 4, after V lost 3 bases and J lost 4 bases. This CDR3 is CASSSGTGADTQYF. The CDR3 DNA reads TGTGCCAGCAGCTCCGGGACAGGAGCAGATACGCAGTATTTT.

This sequence joins TRBV25-1 and TRBJ2-1, with TRBD2 identical over 7 bases. V dropped 10 bases and J dropped 5; count of bases not matched to a gene: 11. This CDR3 has 14 amino acids. Germline CDR1 reads MGHDK; CDR2 reads SYGVNS. CDR3 bases: TGTGCCACCTCCCTAGCGGAAGTGGACAATGAGCAGTTCTTC. Encoded protein: CATSLAEVDNEQFF.

The rearrangement links TRBV14 to TRBJ1-2, with a weak D call TRBD1 (5 bases). The ends were cut back, 6 bases at V and 6 bases at J, with 14 bases in the middle. The length of the CDR3 is 13 residues. Germline assignment: CDR1 SGHDN and CDR2 FVKESK. The CDR3 here is CASSLGRSDGYTF. Here the CDR3 DNA reads TGTGCCAGCAGTCTGGGACGGAGTGATGGCTACACCTTC.

The V gene is TRBV4-1, the J gene TRBJ2-7; TRBD1 matches at 7 bases. The germline gives CDR1 MGHRA, CDR2 YSYEKL. V shed 1 base, J shed 1 base, and the junction held 4 bases outside the gene matches. The CDR3 covers 15 residues. This CDR3 is CASSQAWDSSYEQYF. CDR3 nucleotides: TGCGCCAGCAGCCAAGCCTGGGACAGTTCCTACGAGCAGTACTTC.

The chain recombines TRBV6-4 with TRBJ2-2; D not certain. CDR3 size: 13 residues. The V gene's germline CDR1 is MRHNA and CDR2 SNTAGT. V shed 11 bases and J shed 4 bases, with 14 bases lying between them. CDR3 amino acids: CASYLPGTGELFF. In DNA form, the CDR3 reads TGTGCCTCCTATCTTCCGGGCACCGGGGAGCTGTTTTTT.

CDR3 bases: TGTGCCAGCAGCCCGGGAGGACTAGCGGGGTTCTACGAGCAGTACTTC. It translates to CASSPGGLAGFYEQYF. The chain combines TRBV13 with TRBJ2-7; 12 bases map to TRBD2. Unmatched junction bases numbered 8, after V lost 5 bases and J lost 3 bases. Per the germline V gene, CDR1 is PRHDT and CDR2 is FYEKMQ (reference sequence). The CDR3 is 16 residues long.

The V gene is TRBV9, the J gene TRBJ2-7, with D maybe TRBD2 (5 bases). V was trimmed by 0 bases and J by 3 bases, leaving 16 bases between them. This CDR3 comprises 16 residues. Germline assignment: CDR1 SGDLS and CDR2 YYNGEE. The CDR3 region is CASSVDESGGRYEQYF. In nucleotides, the CDR3 is TGTGCCAGCAGCGTAGACGAGAGCGGCGGGCGCTACGAGCAGTACTTC.

The chain joins TRBV6-1 to TRBJ1-2; D remains unclear. This CDR3 spans 15 amino acids. Germline-derived CDR1 and CDR2 are MNHNS and SASEGT. Trimming cost V 0 bases and J 3 bases, with 11 bases left between them. The CDR3 protein is CASSEAEGSDYGYTF. CDR3 DNA sequence: TGTGCCAGCAGTGAAGCGGAGGGTTCCGACTATGGCTACACCTTC.

V usage is TRBV7-2 and J usage is TRBJ2-2, with D unresolved. Germline assignment: CDR1 SGHTA and CDR2 FQGNSA. The V gene lost 2 bases and the J gene lost 4 bases, with 8 bases spanning the gap. This CDR3 region has 14 residues. The CDR3 region is CASSLSSATGELFF. CDR3 DNA: TGTGCCAGCAGCTTAAGTTCCGCCACCGGGGAGCTGTTTTTT.

The chain employs TRBV11-2 and TRBJ2-5; D is ambiguous. CDR1 is SGHAT, CDR2 FQNNGV, per germline. Trimming removed 0 bases at V and 2 bases at J, with 22 bases between. This CDR3 contains 19 residues. The CDR3 region has the DNA TGTGCCAGCAGCTTAGATAGGCTAGGCGGATACGTCTTACAAGAGACCCAGTACTTC. It yields the protein CASSLDRLGGYVLQETQYF.

The genes are TRBV27 and TRBJ2-1; 10 bases line up with TRBD1. Germline CDR1 MNHEY, CDR2 SMNVEV (reference sequence). V lost 2 bases and J lost 10; bases outside the gene matches: 14. The CDR3 covers 17 residues. DNA of the CDR3: TGTGCCAGCAGTTTACTTTACCGGGACAGGGGCCCGAGGGAGCAGTTCTTC. Translation gives CASSLLYRDRGPREQFF.

The chain joins TRBV9 to TRBJ2-6; the D gene is possibly TRBD2 (6 bases). CDR3 length equals 14 residues. V shed 4 bases and J shed 3 bases, with 8 bases lying between them. CDR1 and CDR2 (germline): SGDLS, YYNGEE. CDR3 in DNA: TGTGCCAGCAGCCCAGCGGGTGGGGCCAACGTCCTGACTTTC. Its protein is CASSPAGGANVLTF.